This entry lists 12 T cell receptor beta chains sequenced from one sample in a study of blood T cell repertoires in COVID-19. Repertoires were generated with immunoSEQ multiplex PCR, while TCRdb's copy carries only in-frame clones and drops some. The table shows about 480,000 clones, with 80% to 90% occurring only once. The sample comprised peripheral blood. All receptors derive from a man aged 18 to 30 with COVID-19, enrolled during active disease.

The chain couples TRBV25-1 to TRBJ1-2; 8 nucleotides line up with TRBD1. Per germline, CDR1 MGHDK and CDR2 SYGVNS. The CDR3 sequence is 16 residues long. V lost 6 bases and J lost 4; bases outside the gene matches: 13. The CDR3 is CASSTGQGSYGYGYTF. The CDR3 coding sequence is TGTGCCAGCAGCACCGGACAGGGTTCTTACGGCTATGGCTACACCTTC.

This rearrangement joins TRBV7-9 to TRBJ1-4; 7 nucleotides align to TRBD1. V shed 5 bases and J 7 bases; nucleotides not matched to a gene: 7. The CDR3 has 14 residues. The germline gives CDR1 SEHNR, CDR2 FQNEAQ (reference sequence). CDR3 in amino acids: CASSAKGAGEKLFF. The DNA for the CDR3 is TGTGCCAGCAGCGCCAAGGGGGCAGGTGAAAAACTGTTTTTT.

This rearrangement joins TRBV27 to TRBJ2-1, with unresolved D. Trimming took off 2 bases at V and 7 bases at J, with 9 bases between the two ends. The CDR3 covers 13 residues. The germline CDR1 and CDR2 sequences are MNHEY and SMNVEV (reference sequence). The CDR3 nucleotides read TGTGCCAGCAGTTTAACGGCGGTTAATGAGCAGTTCTTC. Its protein product is CASSLTAVNEQFF.

The table lists this clone with a count of one. This chain uses TRBV25-1 with TRBJ2-7; D perhaps matches TRBD2 (5 bases). V was trimmed by 3 bases and J by 4 bases, leaving 10 bases between them. Germline-derived CDR1 and CDR2 are MGHDK and SYGVNS. This CDR3 is built from 13 residues. CDR3 DNA sequence: TGTGCCAGCAGTGATGGTTGGGAGTACGAGCAGTACTTC. The encoded protein is CASSDGWEYEQYF.

This rearrangement joins TRBV18 to TRBJ1-2, with D perhaps matching TRBD1 (6 bases). There are 17 residues in the CDR3. V was pared by 3 bases and J by 3 bases, with 20 bases between. Germline lookup yields CDR1 KGHSH and CDR2 LQKENI. The CDR3, as DNA: TGTGCCAGCTCACCCGTACCGGGGGGCGTATTGGACTATGGCTACACCTTC. Residues: CASSPVPGGVLDYGYTF.

In the case of this clone: At one end the junction does not follow the germline gene, possibly because of a read error. The chain couples TRBV7-7 to TRBJ2-1; TRBD2 aligns across 10 bases. Germline V lookup: CDR1 SSHAT, CDR2 FNYEAQ (reference sequence). CDR3 length equals 15 residues. This CDR3 reads CASSLGVAGGNEQFF. The CDR3 DNA follows: TGTGCTAGCAGCCTCGGGGTAGCGGGAGGCAATGAGCAGTTCTTC.

The gene calls are TRBV3-1 (or the pseudogene TRBV3-2) and TRBJ1-1; D may be TRBD1 (6 bases). Germline V CDR1 and CDR2: LGHDT, YNNKEL (reference sequence). The CDR3 consists of 14 residues. Trimming removed 7 bases at V and 1 base at J, with 13 bases between. CDR3 region: CASIGGQPNTEAFF. Written as DNA, the CDR3 is TGTGCCAGCATCGGCGGACAGCCGAACACTGAAGCTTTCTTT.

The CDR3 DNA reads TGTGCCAGCTCACTCCAAAAGAGGCAGGGTGGGGCTGGGGCCAACGTCCTGACTTTC. Protein sequence: CASSLQKRQGGAGANVLTF. V and J are TRBV18 and TRBJ2-6; possibly TRBD1 for D (5 bases). Germline assignment: CDR1 KGHSH and CDR2 LQKENI. The CDR3 covers 19 residues. V dropped 4 bases and J dropped 2 bases, with 21 bases sitting between them.

The gene calls are TRBV5-4 and TRBJ2-5, with D possibly TRBD1 on 7 matching bases. Between the trimmed V and J ends, which lost 4 bases and 5 bases, there was a span of 27 bases. Germline CDR1 reads SGHNT; CDR2 reads YYREEE (reference sequence). This CDR3 comprises 18 residues. In nucleotides, the CDR3 is TGTGCCAGCAGCCCGACCAGGGGGACTGGGGGAGTGGTGGAGACCCAGTACTTC. The encoded protein is CASSPTRGTGGVVETQYF. Combining the CDR3 with reference TRBV5-4 and TRBJ2-5 gives the whole variable domain ETGVTQSPTHLIKTRGQQVTLRCSSQSGHNTVSWYQQALGQGPQFIFQYYREEENGRGNFPPRFSGLQFPNYSSELNVNALELDDSALYLCASSPTRGTGGVVETQYFGPGTRLLVL.

The chain is built from TRBV12-3 or TRBV12-4 and TRBJ1-5, with D uncertain. The ends were cut back, 8 bases at V and 5 bases at J, with 10 bases in the middle. The CDR3 consists of 12 residues. The CDR3 bases are TGTGCCAGCGGTTCCTCCTATCAGCCCCAGCATTTT. Translation: CASGSSYQPQHF.

V gene TRBV27 combines with J gene TRBJ2-7, with 10 nucleotides matching TRBD1. The germline CDR1 and CDR2 sequences are MNHEY and SMNVEV (reference sequence). CDR3 length: 15 amino acids. Germline trimming cut 5 bases from V and 2 bases from J; bases unmatched to any gene: 6. In DNA, the CDR3 is TGTGCCAGCAGTCCGACAGGGGGCGCGACCTACGAGCAGTACTTC. Its translation is CASSPTGGATYEQYF.

A few counts support this clone. This sequence joins TRBV18 and TRBJ2-7; 9 bases align to TRBD1. Per germline, CDR1 KGHSH and CDR2 LQKENI. The junction had 6 bases not matched to a gene; V was cut back by 6 bases and J by 3 bases. The CDR3 extends over 14 amino acids. The CDR3 nucleotides read TGTGCCAGCTCTCCTCGGACAGGGGTCTACGAGCAGTACTTC. Translated, it gives CASSPRTGVYEQYF.